This is a list of T cell receptor beta chains from one sample in a study of shared clonotypes between healthy human individuals. Clones were read by immunoSEQ multiplex PCR, and TCRdb kept only the in-frame ones, dropping some. The sample contains about 1.1 million clones, more than 75% of which appear only once. The specimen was memory CD4+ T cells from PBMCs. The receptor source for this set is a man younger than 35 in good health. Some clones in this sample may be carry-over from other donors' samples. CDR3s include the opening cysteine and the closing phenylalanine or tryptophan. The D gene is left open where the match is weak. Not all rows give a size; the values are once, few, many and, for expanded clones, a class.

clone_size: .
j_call: TRBJ2-5
v_call: TRBV5-6
d_call: TRBD2
cdr3_aa: CASSSGTSGNRGAQYF
cdr3_nt: TGTGCCAGCAGCTCCGGGACTAGCGGGAACAGGGGGGCCCAGTACTTC

clone_size: .
j_call: TRBJ2-3
v_call: TRBV30
d_call: TRBD2
cdr3_aa: CAWSGLAEKRDTQYF
cdr3_nt: TGTGCCTGGAGTGGACTAGCGGAGAAAAGAGATACGCAGTATTTT

clone_size: few
j_call: TRBJ2-4
v_call: TRBV2
d_call: TRBD1
cdr3_aa: CASSDGQGNIQYF
cdr3_nt: TGTGCCAGCAGTGATGGACAGGGAAACATTCAGTACTTC

clone_size: .
j_call: TRBJ1-1
v_call: TRBV5-1
d_call: TRBD1
cdr3_aa: CASSLQGLSRENTEAFF
cdr3_nt: TGCGCCAGCAGCTTACAGGGGTTATCGAGAGAGAACACTGAAGCTTTCTTT

clone_size: once
j_call: TRBJ1-2
v_call: TRBV5-4
d_call: .
cdr3_aa: CASSSDTNPYGYTF
cdr3_nt: TGTGCCAGCAGCTCGGACACGAACCCCTATGGCTACACCTTC

clone_size: .
j_call: TRBJ2-3
v_call: TRBV10-1
d_call: TRBD2
cdr3_aa: CASSELREAGTQYF
cdr3_nt: TGCGCCAGCAGTGAATTGCGGGAGGCGGGTACGCAGTATTTT

clone_size: few
j_call: TRBJ2-3
v_call: TRBV5-4
d_call: TRBD2
cdr3_aa: CASSLAVNSGNTDTQYF
cdr3_nt: TGTGCCAGCAGCTTGGCCGTGAATAGCGGGAACACAGATACGCAGTATTTT

clone_size: .
j_call: TRBJ2-7
v_call: TRBV2
d_call: TRBD2
cdr3_aa: CASTIREGGSHEQYF
cdr3_nt: TGTGCCAGCACGATAAGGGAGGGAGGGTCCCACGAGCAGTACTTC

clone_size: .
j_call: TRBJ2-7
v_call: TRBV29-1
d_call: .
cdr3_aa: CSVEATSRARGEQYF
cdr3_nt: TGCAGCGTTGAGGCTACGAGTAGGGCCCGGGGCGAGCAGTACTTC

clone_size: .
j_call: TRBJ2-5
v_call: TRBV15
d_call: TRBD1
cdr3_aa: CATSTLTGGQQETQYF
cdr3_nt: TGTGCCACCAGCACGCTGACAGGGGGCCAGCAAGAGACCCAGTACTTC

clone_size: .
j_call: TRBJ2-3
v_call: TRBV11-3
d_call: TRBD2
cdr3_aa: CASSLLAGSGTDTQYF
cdr3_nt: TGTGCCAGCAGCTTACTAGCGGGAAGTGGGACAGATACGCAGTATTTT

clone_size: .
j_call: TRBJ2-7
v_call: TRBV19
d_call: .
cdr3_aa: CAPEGGTGEQYF
cdr3_nt: TGTGCCCCAGAGGGGGGCACAGGCGAGCAGTACTTC

clone_size: .
j_call: TRBJ1-1
v_call: TRBV7-9
d_call: .
cdr3_aa: CASRAVQGSFAEAFF
cdr3_nt: TGTGCCAGCAGGGCGGTTCAGGGGAGCTTTGCTGAAGCTTTCTTT

clone_size: .
j_call: TRBJ2-7
v_call: TRBV6-6
d_call: .
cdr3_aa: CASSYTPGARHQQYF
cdr3_nt: TGTGCCAGCAGTTATACCCCGGGAGCCCGGCACCAGCAGTACTTC

clone_size: once
j_call: TRBJ2-5
v_call: TRBV18
d_call: .
cdr3_aa: CASSPQREAQETQYF
cdr3_nt: TGTGCCAGCTCACCACAACGGGAAGCACAAGAGACCCAGTACTTC

clone_size: .
j_call: TRBJ2-3
v_call: TRBV5-1
d_call: .
cdr3_aa: CASSPVPTDTQYF
cdr3_nt: TGCGCCAGCAGCCCAGTTCCCACAGATACGCAGTATTTT

clone_size: many
j_call: TRBJ1-1
v_call: TRBV6-1
d_call: .
cdr3_aa: CASSIQGVGTEAFF
cdr3_nt: TGTGCCAGCAGCATACAGGGAGTGGGCACTGAAGCTTTCTTT

clone_size: .
j_call: TRBJ2-3
v_call: TRBV7-3
d_call: .
cdr3_aa: CASSQKGADTQYF
cdr3_nt: TGTGCCAGCAGCCAAAAAGGGGCAGATACGCAGTATTTT

clone_size: .
j_call: TRBJ1-5
v_call: TRBV28
d_call: TRBD1
cdr3_aa: CASSLRRQGYQPQHF
cdr3_nt: TGTGCCAGCAGTTTAAGGAGACAGGGCTATCAGCCCCAGCATTTT